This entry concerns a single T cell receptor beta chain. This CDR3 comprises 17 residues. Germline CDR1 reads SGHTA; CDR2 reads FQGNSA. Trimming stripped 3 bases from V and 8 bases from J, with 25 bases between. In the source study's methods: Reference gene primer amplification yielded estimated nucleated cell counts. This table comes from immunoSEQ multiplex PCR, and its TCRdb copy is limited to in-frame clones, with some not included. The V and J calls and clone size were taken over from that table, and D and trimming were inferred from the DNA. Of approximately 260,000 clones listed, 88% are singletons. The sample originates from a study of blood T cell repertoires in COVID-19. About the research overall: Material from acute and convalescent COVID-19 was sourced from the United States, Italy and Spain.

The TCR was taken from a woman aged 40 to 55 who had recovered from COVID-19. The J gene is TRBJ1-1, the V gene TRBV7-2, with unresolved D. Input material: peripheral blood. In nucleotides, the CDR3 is TGTGCCAGCAGCTTCGCGCGCGGAGGACGGATCCTGATAGAAGCTTTCTTT. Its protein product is CASSFARGGRILIEAFF.